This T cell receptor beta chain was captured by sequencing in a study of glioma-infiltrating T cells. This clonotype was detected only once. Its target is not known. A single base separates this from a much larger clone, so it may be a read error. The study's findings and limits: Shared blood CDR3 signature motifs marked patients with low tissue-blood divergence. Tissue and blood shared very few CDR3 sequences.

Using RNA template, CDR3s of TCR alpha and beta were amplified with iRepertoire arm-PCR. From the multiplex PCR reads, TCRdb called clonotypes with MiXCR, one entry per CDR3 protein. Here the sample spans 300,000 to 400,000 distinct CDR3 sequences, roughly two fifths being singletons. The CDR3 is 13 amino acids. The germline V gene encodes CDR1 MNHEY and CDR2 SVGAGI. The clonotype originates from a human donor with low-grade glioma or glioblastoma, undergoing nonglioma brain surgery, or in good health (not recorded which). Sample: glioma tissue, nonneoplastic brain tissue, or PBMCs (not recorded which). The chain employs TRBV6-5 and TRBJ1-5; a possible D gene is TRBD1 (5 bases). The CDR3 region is CASIYSRGQPQHF. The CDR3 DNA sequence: TGTGCCAGCATTTACTCGAGGGGTCAGCCCCAGCATTTT.